This TCR beta chain is drawn from a study of OX40 agonist ivuxolimab in advanced cancers. Study details: Patients' therapy was ivuxolimab, an antibody that acts as an agonist of OX40 (CD134). Study observations and caveats: Expanded peripheral T cells had an undetermined antigen specificity.

Here immunoSEQ multiplex PCR was the method, and the copy in TCRdb shows in-frame clones only, minus some. The data show about 62,000 clones, 81% seen once. The CDR3 is made up of 13 amino acids. Germline values: CDR1 SGDLS, CDR2 YYNGEE. With 1 base removed from V and 7 bases from J, the gap between germline ends came to 12 bases. About this clone: Its antigen is not known.

The TCR originated in an adult with an advanced solid tumor such as melanoma, head and neck, liver or kidney cancer. Sequencing used CD4+ or CD8+ T cells sorted from blood, obtained in a trial of the OX40 agonist ivuxolimab. V usage is TRBV9 and J usage is TRBJ2-7, with D possibly being TRBD1 (5 bases). Here the CDR3 reads CASSVYRTGEQYF. CDR3 nucleotides: TGTGCCAGCAGCGTATACAGGACGGGTGAGCAGTACTTC.